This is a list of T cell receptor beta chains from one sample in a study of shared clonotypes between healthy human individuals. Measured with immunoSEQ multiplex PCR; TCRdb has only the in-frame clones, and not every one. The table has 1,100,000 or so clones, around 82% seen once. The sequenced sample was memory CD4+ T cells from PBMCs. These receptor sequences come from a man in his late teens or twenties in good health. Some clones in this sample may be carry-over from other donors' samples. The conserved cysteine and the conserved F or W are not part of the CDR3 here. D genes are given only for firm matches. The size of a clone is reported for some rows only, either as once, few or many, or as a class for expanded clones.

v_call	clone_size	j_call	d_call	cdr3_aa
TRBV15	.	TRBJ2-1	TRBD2	ATSRVGLANEQF
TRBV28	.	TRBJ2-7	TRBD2	ASSPSLPPSFSLAGGFTYEQY
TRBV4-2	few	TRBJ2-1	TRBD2	ASSLDGLAGTLGDNEQF
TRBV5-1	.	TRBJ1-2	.	ASSWTPGHDGYT
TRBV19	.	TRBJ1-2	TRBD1	ASSMGTGNYGYT
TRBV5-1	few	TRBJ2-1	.	ASSSGVSSYNEQF
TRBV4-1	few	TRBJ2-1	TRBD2	ASSQDRGRANEQF
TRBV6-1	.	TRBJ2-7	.	ASMGTSRYEQY
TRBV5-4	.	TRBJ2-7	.	ASSLGQHSYEQY
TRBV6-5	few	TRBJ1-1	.	ASSYPGLRGLAF
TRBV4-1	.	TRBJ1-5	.	ASSSPGNQPQH
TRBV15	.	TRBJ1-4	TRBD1	ATSRDFTGASELF
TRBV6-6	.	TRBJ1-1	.	ASSYYGESTEAF
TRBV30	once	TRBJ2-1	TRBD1	AWREKGAGYNEQF